This T cell receptor (beta chain) derives from a study of shared clonotypes between healthy human individuals (TCRdb year 2020). Turning to the overall study: The cohort comprised a couple of women and a few men aged 18 to 49 years. For each donor, three plates each were used for CD4 naive and CD4 memory, two plates were used for CD8 naive, and one plate was used for CD8 memory. To estimate repertoire size and how much clonotype sharing occurs between individuals, the study deeply sequenced the blood TCR repertoires of about 5 healthy adults. Different laboratories and diverse techniques were used to prepare libraries and sequence TCR repertoires, to increase sequencing depth and limit assay-specific biases. Between about 0.85 and 9.5 billion PBMCs per donor were obtained by leukapheresis.

The donors were healthy, HIV-negative adults with no recently reported acute infections or vaccinations. Every donor was a Caucasian adult residing in Nashville, Tennessee, USA. Magnetic negative selection was used to enrich CD4+ T cells, after which naive cells were positively selected on CD45RA and the negative fraction became the memory subset. After blood collection by leukapheresis, PBMCs were isolated using Ficoll-Histopaque density gradient centrifugation and then cryopreserved in the vapor phase of liquid nitrogen. Purity and quantity of every magnetically sorted T cell population were checked by analytical flow cytometry. Genomic DNA was isolated from every sorted fraction and measured by UV absorbance on a Nanodrop 2000c. Overall results and qualifications from the work: Based on pairwise subsampling, the degree of clonotype sharing among donors was expected to be affected by sequencing depth. Estimated clonotype richness was generally larger for naive than for memory subsets. The small number of donors limited the genetic and exposure-history diversity represented. Sampling was restricted to blood, and TCR repertoires in tissue are likely to differ from TCR repertoires in blood. Compared with non-shared clonotypes, the clonotypes found in all four sorted-subset donors had higher generation probabilities. Even with the large sequencing depth, rarefaction of the sorted-subset datasets indicated that sequencing was incomplete. About 4.5% of naive CD4, 3.5% of naive CD8, approximately 2.2% of memory CD4, and over 0.35% of memory CD8 clonotypes were shared across four donors.

In the case of this clone: Its antigen specificity is not known. Base qualities are missing; no much larger clone stands one base away.

TCR CDR3 regions were amplified from genomic DNA by multiplex PCR using the deep immunoSEQ assay. Extracted genomic DNA from each cell subset was spread evenly across all wells of several immunoSEQ 96-well plates, with each plate serving as a replicate. Each replicate PCR for sorted subsets received around 200 ng genomic DNA, equal to roughly 30,000 T cell genomes. Purified libraries were quantified with a Qubit 3.0 fluorometer, sized on a Bioanalyzer 2100, and re-quantified with the KAPA Library Quantification kit. Each immunoSEQ 96-well plate was sequenced on its own single-read 150-cycle Illumina NextSeq 550 flow cell. The study's own analysis went as follows. The immunoSEQ output contained only junctional sequences without quality scores, so filtering could not match that applied to full-length reads. To assign V/J genes and CDR3, sequences were annotated using PyIR, a Python wrapper for IgBLAST v1.9, with IMGT germline references. Reads were filtered out if the reads had weak V/J assignments (E-value above 1e-6), no CDR3, stop codons, out-of-frame junctions, or ambiguous translated residues. V3J clonotypes were defined by identical inferred V gene, J gene, and CDR3 amino acid sequence. Percentage overlap between repertoires was calculated by dividing the number of shared unique clonotypes by the size of the smaller repertoire. Richness of each repertoire was evaluated using RTK rarefaction, the Chao1 estimator, and Recon v2.1 estimates of unobserved clonotypes. Generation probabilities for all TCRbeta clonotypes obtained by the gDNA method from several donors were computed using OLGA. The immuneACCESS repertoire file appears here via TCRdb, limited to in-frame rearrangements. These files lack a portion of the clones; in checked studies, under half of the deficit traces to unresolved V genes, and the cause of the others is not known. The V and J calls and clone size were taken over from that table, and D and trimming were inferred from the DNA. For this sample there are about 1.1 million clones; about 84% appear just once. Together, the top ten hold approximately 0.5% of the sample.

For CDR1 and CDR2, the germline V gene lists SGHTA and FQGTGA. The germline V end is reduced by 5 bases and the J end by 5 bases; junction bases left unmatched: 9. The CDR3 goes from the cysteine to the phenylalanine over 15 residues. The read is trimmed to its CDR3 DNA, 45 bases read in frame from base 1. This clonotype was sampled from a man younger than 35 in good health. Some clones in this sample may be carry-over from other donors' samples. Sequencing was performed on memory CD4+ T cells from PBMCs. The cell subset or site label corresponds to: CD45RA-negative fraction. The rearranged chain carries TRBV7-3 and TRBJ2-5, and 9 bases in between align with TRBD2. The sequenced DNA is TGTGCCAGCAGCGTCTCTAGCGGGATCGCGGAGACCCAGTACTTC. It is translated as CASSVSSGIAETQYF.